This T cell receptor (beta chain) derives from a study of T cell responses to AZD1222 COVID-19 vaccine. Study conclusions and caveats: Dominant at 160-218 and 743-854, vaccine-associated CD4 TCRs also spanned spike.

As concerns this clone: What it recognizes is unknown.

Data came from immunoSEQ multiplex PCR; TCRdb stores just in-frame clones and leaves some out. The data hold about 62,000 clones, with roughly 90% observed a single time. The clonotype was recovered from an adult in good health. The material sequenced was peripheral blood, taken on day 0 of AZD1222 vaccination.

The CDR3 nucleotides are TGTGCCAGTAGTATAGACAGGGTTGGCAATCAGCCCCAGCATTTT. Protein: CASSIDRVGNQPQHF. This chain joins TRBV19 and TRBJ1-5; a weak D match, TRBD1 (5 bases). Looked up from germline, CDR1 is LNHDA and CDR2 is SQIVND (reference sequence). V was pared by 0 bases and J by 2 bases, with 8 bases between. The CDR3 runs to 15 residues.